One sample yielded the 29 T cell receptor beta chains listed below, sequenced in a study of T cell repertoires in cytomegalovirus infection. TCRdb called the reads again in MiXCR, with one record for every CDR3 protein. The sample has 680,000 or so distinct CDR3 sequences, roughly 35% seen once. Sequencing used PBMCs. These receptor sequences come from a human donor in good health (CMV status not recorded). Some clones in this sample may be carry-over from other donors' samples.

This clonotype has only a few counts. The rearrangement uses TRBV6-1 and TRBJ2-1; no clear D. Trimming left V 8 bases short and J 6 bases short, with 8 bases between. The CDR3 covers 11 residues. The germline V gene encodes CDR1 MNHNS and CDR2 SASEGT. The CDR3 sequence: CASGWGNEQFF. The CDR3 DNA follows: TGTGCCAGCGGATGGGGCAATGAGCAGTTCTTC.

This clonotype has a handful of counts. This chain uses TRBV10-3 with TRBJ2-3, with TRBD2 identical over 7 bases. J was trimmed by 2 bases and V by 7 bases; bases with no gene match: 6. CDR3 length: 14 residues. The germline CDR1 and CDR2 sequences are ENHRY and SYGVKD. In nucleotides, the CDR3 is TGTGCCATCACCAGCGGGGCCCCCACAGATACGCAGTATTTT. It yields the protein CAITSGAPTDTQYF.

A remark on this clonotype: At one boundary the junction diverges from the germline segment, which might be a read error. This chain uses TRBV7-2 with TRBJ1-1; D ambiguous. The germline V gene has CDR1 SGHTA and CDR2 FQGNSA. CDR3 length: 11 residues. CDR3 in DNA: TGTGCCAGCAGCTTGAAGACTGAAGCTTTATTT. Protein: CASSLKTEALF.

This chain connects TRBV2 to TRBJ1-1, with D perhaps matching TRBD1 (5 bases). V was shortened by 6 bases and J by 0 bases, with 11 bases between the two germline ends. Germline CDR1 reads SNHLY; CDR2 reads FYNNEI. The CDR3 sequence is 14 residues long. CDR3 DNA sequence: TGTGCCAGCAGGACAGACTCCCTGAACACTGAAGCTTTCTTT. Its protein product is CASRTDSLNTEAFF.

This clonotype was seen a handful of times. This chain uses TRBV12-3 or TRBV12-4 with TRBJ2-1; TRBD2 agrees at 7 bases. CDR3 size: 16 residues. V trimming: 8 bases; J trimming: 1 base; junction bases outside the gene matches: 11. The CDR3 spells CASYGGGSSSYNEQFF. CDR3 nucleotides: TGTGCCAGCTATGGTGGCGGGAGCAGTTCCTACAATGAGCAGTTCTTC.

This clonotype was seen only once. The chain carries TRBV2 and TRBJ1-4; D uncertain. Germline V gives CDR1 SNHLY, CDR2 FYNNEI. The CDR3 loop spans 12 amino acids. The germline V and J ends were trimmed by 2 bases and 8 bases, with 6 bases remaining between them. Written as DNA, the CDR3 is TGTGCCAGCAGTGAATTGGCCGAAAAACTGTTTTTT. Amino acids: CASSELAEKLFF.

The rearrangement joins TRBV7-9 to TRBJ1-2; D remains ambiguous. This CDR3 spans 13 amino acids. V shed 0 bases and J shed 4 bases, with 6 bases lying between them. Germline V gene lookup returns CDR1 SEHNR and CDR2 FQNEAQ (reference sequence). Written as DNA, the CDR3 is TGTGCCAGCAGCTTAGCGGCCAGCTATGGCTACACCTTC. Protein sequence: CASSLAASYGYTF.

The chain has TRBV20-1 and TRBJ2-4; D is possibly TRBD2 (5 bases). Germline CDR1 is DFQATT and CDR2 is SNEGSKA (reference sequence). This CDR3 has 12 residues. The ends were cut back, 0 bases at V and 15 bases at J, with 15 bases in the middle. The CDR3 sequence is CSARDRGSEPYF. As DNA, the CDR3 is TGCAGTGCTAGAGATCGAGGGTCCGAGCCGTACTTC.

At least ten counts were recorded for this clonotype. The V call is TRBV10-2, the J call TRBJ1-5, with D tentatively TRBD1 (5 bases). Germline CDR1 is WSHSY and CDR2 is SAAADI. The CDR3 has 18 amino acids. V gave up 2 bases and J gave up 4 bases, with 21 bases separating them. The CDR3 DNA sequence: TGCGCCAGCAGTGAGGGGGCCTTTTTGGGTGTCAGGAATCAGCCCCAGCATTTT. Its translation is CASSEGAFLGVRNQPQHF.

The chain links TRBV28 to TRBJ1-2, with a possible D match to TRBD1 (5 bases). From germline, CDR1 is MDHEN and CDR2 SYDVKM. V was clipped by 3 bases and J by 5 bases, with 16 bases between them. This CDR3 contains 15 residues. CDR3 sequence: CASSFPIIDSYGYTF. CDR3 DNA: TGTGCCAGCAGTTTCCCGATTATAGACAGTTATGGCTACACCTTC.

The genes are TRBV6-2 or TRBV6-3 and TRBJ2-7, with TRBD2 matching over 9 bases. The CDR3 runs 17 residues. Per the germline V gene, CDR1 is MNHEY and CDR2 is SVGEGT. After removal of 7 bases from V and 4 bases from J, the junction contained 17 bases not matched to a gene. The CDR3 DNA sequence: TGTGCCAGCACGTCTAGCGGGGCTCGTCCCAAAGGGTACGAGCAGTACTTC. Translation: CASTSSGARPKGYEQYF.

This clonotype occurred a few times. This chain links TRBV11-2 with TRBJ2-7, with D perhaps matching TRBD1 or TRBD2 (5 bases each). Germline CDR1 reads SGHAT; CDR2 reads FQNNGV. This CDR3 spans 15 amino acids. Trimming cost V 6 bases and J 2 bases, with 17 bases left between them. The CDR3 nucleotides read TGTGCCAGCAGAAGTACCGGGACCCAAGCCTACGAGCAGTACTTC. Translation gives CASRSTGTQAYEQYF.

The V and J genes are TRBV28 and TRBJ1-1; D possibly corresponds to TRBD1 (6 bases). V dropped 3 bases and J dropped 0 bases, with 14 bases sitting between them. Germline V gene lookup returns CDR1 MDHEN and CDR2 SYDVKM. The CDR3 has 16 amino acids. CDR3 sequence (DNA): TGTGCCAGCAGTTTGCCCTCGGGACAAATGAACACTGAAGCTTTCTTT. Translated: CASSLPSGQMNTEAFF.

At least ten counts were recorded for this clonotype. The J gene is TRBJ2-3, the V gene TRBV7-8, with D perhaps being TRBD1 or TRBD2 (6 bases each). The germline V gene encodes CDR1 SGHVS and CDR2 FQNEAQ. This CDR3 has 16 residues. Trimming removed 6 bases from V and 4 bases from J, with 20 bases in between. DNA for the CDR3: TGTGCCAGCAGACTCCAGAATTGGGGGGCCTCAGATACGCAGTATTTT. Translation gives CASRLQNWGASDTQYF.

J is TRBJ2-2 and V is TRBV11-2, with D perhaps TRBD1 or TRBD2 (5 bases each). Germline CDR1 SGHAT, CDR2 FQNNGV. This CDR3 spans 15 amino acids. V was shortened by 4 bases and J by 6 bases, with 15 bases between the two germline ends. CDR3 nucleotides: TGTGCCAGCAGCTCCAACCGGGACGGTTCCGGGGAGCTGTTTTTT. Translation: CASSSNRDGSGELFF. The variable domain in full, completed from reference TRBV11-2 and TRBJ2-2, reads EAGVAQSPRYKIIEKRQSVAFWCNPISGHATLYWYQQILGQGPKLLIQFQNNGVVDDSQLPKDRFSAERLKGVDSTLKIQPAKLEDSAVYLCASSSNRDGSGELFFGEGSRLTVL.

This clonotype turned up a few times. The chain carries TRBV6-5 and TRBJ1-1; 8 bases agree with TRBD1. This CDR3 region has 14 residues. Germline loops: CDR1 MNHEY, CDR2 SVGAGI. With V trimmed by 6 bases and J by 0 bases, 3 bases remained unmatched. The CDR3 DNA reads as TGTGCCAGCAGAGACAGGGGCTTGAACACTGAAGCTTTCTTT. This sequence encodes CASRDRGLNTEAFF.

The genes are TRBV27 and TRBJ2-3; 7 bases are a match to TRBD1. The germline V gene has CDR1 MNHEY and CDR2 SMNVEV (reference sequence). This CDR3 has 15 residues. Germline trimming cut 7 bases from V and 0 bases from J; bases unmatched to any gene: 7. CDR3 protein: CASTNRGASTDTQYF. The CDR3 bases are TGTGCCAGCACGAACAGGGGAGCTAGCACAGATACGCAGTATTTT.

Only a few counts were recorded for this clonotype. The CDR3 loop reads CASGGALSNEQYF. CDR3 coding DNA: TGTGCCAGCGGGGGCGCTTTAAGCAACGAGCAGTACTTC. The rearrangement joins TRBV6-6 to TRBJ2-7; TRBD1 is a possible D gene (6 bases). Trimming pared 8 bases from V and 5 bases from J, leaving 16 bases between. The CDR3 has 13 residues. Germline V CDR1 and CDR2: MNHNY, SVGAGI (reference sequence).

The chain joins TRBV5-4 to TRBJ1-6; TRBD1 aligns across 9 bases. The CDR3 totals 15 residues. Germline V gene data show CDR1 as SGHNT and CDR2 as YYREEE (reference sequence). Trimming took 2 bases from V and 9 from J; bases not matched to a gene: 6. The DNA for the CDR3 is TGTGCCAGCAGCTTACCCGGGACAGGGAGTTCACCCCTCCACTTT. This encodes CASSLPGTGSSPLHF.

In this sample, this clonotype turned up many times. J is TRBJ1-1 and V is TRBV7-2; no firm D call. Germline CDR1 and CDR2: SGHTA and FQGNSA. The CDR3 loop spans 13 amino acids. Trimming took 1 base from V and 4 from J, leaving 7 bases between them. In DNA form, the CDR3 reads TGTGCCAGCAGCTTAGGCGCGTTCACTGAAGCTTTCTTT. This gives the protein CASSLGAFTEAFF. The whole variable domain, remainder taken from reference TRBV7-2 and TRBJ1-1, is GAGVSQSPSNKVTEKGKDVELRCDPISGHTALYWYRQSLGQGLEFLIYFQGNSAPDKSGLPSDRFSAERTGGSVSTLTIQRTQQEDSAVYLCASSLGAFTEAFFGQGTRLTVV.

The chain employs TRBV12-3 or TRBV12-4 and TRBJ2-7; D ambiguous. This CDR3 has 12 residues. Trimming took off 8 bases at V and 3 bases at J, with 11 bases between the two ends. The CDR3 nucleotides read TGTGCCAGCGGTGGCAGATACTACGAGCAGTACTTC. It translates to CASGGRYYEQYF.

This clonotype was detected only a few times. The V gene is TRBV6-5, the J gene TRBJ1-5; a possible D gene is TRBD1 (5 bases). Trimming removed 8 bases from V and 2 bases from J, with 16 bases in between. The CDR3 sequence is 15 residues long. The germline gives CDR1 MNHEY, CDR2 SVGAGI. DNA of the CDR3: TGTGCCAGCGCCAAATGGGGAGGGGGCAATCAGCCCCAGCATTTT. Its translation: CASAKWGGGNQPQHF.

This clonotype has just a few counts. The rearrangement links TRBV10-3 to TRBJ2-7, with TRBD1 matching over 9 bases. Germline V gives CDR1 ENHRY, CDR2 SYGVKD. The V and J ends lost 5 bases and 3 bases, in that order; junction bases with no gene match: 11. The CDR3 is made up of 16 amino acids. In DNA form, the CDR3 reads TGTGCCATCAGTTTCAATCCGGGACAGGGAGTCTACGAGCAGTACTTC. Its translation is CAISFNPGQGVYEQYF.

The sample holds a few counts of this clonotype. This chain joins TRBV5-1 and TRBJ2-2; no firm D call. The CDR3 covers 15 residues. The germline CDR1 and CDR2 sequences are SGHRS and YFSETQ. V was cut by 1 base and J by 7 bases, with 14 bases left in between. In DNA, the CDR3 is TGCGCCAGCAGCTTGATCCGGTGGTCAGACGGGGAGCTGTTTTTT. This translates into CASSLIRWSDGELFF.

This clonotype was observed a handful of times. The chain joins TRBV7-3 to TRBJ2-5; TRBD2 might be the D (6 bases). The V gene's germline CDR1 is SGHTA and CDR2 FQGTGA. Trimming removed 5 bases from V and 4 bases from J, with 17 bases in between. The CDR3 loop spans 15 amino acids. CDR3: CASSRSGASAETQYF. Here the CDR3 DNA reads TGTGCCAGCAGCCGCTCTGGGGCTAGCGCAGAGACCCAGTACTTC.

The chain joins TRBV10-3 to TRBJ1-5; D unresolved. V dropped 8 bases and J dropped 4 bases, with 18 bases sitting between them. The length of the CDR3 is 15 residues. Germline V gives CDR1 ENHRY, CDR2 SYGVKD. DNA of the CDR3: TGTGCCATCCCCCGAAATTGTGGTGGGAATCAGCCCCAGCATTTT. This encodes CAIPRNCGGNQPQHF.

This clonotype was seen a few times. The chain recombines TRBV4-1 with TRBJ1-6, with a tentative D call TRBD1 (5 bases). CDR3 length: 17 residues. Per the germline V gene, CDR1 is MGHRA and CDR2 is YSYEKL. V lost 0 bases to trimming and J lost 0 bases, with 9 bases between them. The CDR3 coding sequence is TGCGCCAGCAGCCAAGATCGTAGGGGCTCCTATAATTCACCCCTCCACTTT. Translation: CASSQDRRGSYNSPLHF.

About this clonotype: It may be a read error: a sequence one base away is much more abundant. This chain uses TRBV7-2 with TRBJ1-2; TRBD1 might be the D (5 bases). CDR1 and CDR2 (germline): SGHTA, FQGNSA. Trimming cost V 5 bases and J 9 bases, with 25 bases left between them. The CDR3 has 16 residues. The CDR3 DNA reads TGTGCCAGCAGCCCAAGGGGCCGCCGGGCACAGCAGAGCTACACCTTC. Translation: CASSPRGRRAQQSYTF. The variable domain in full, completed from reference TRBV7-2 and TRBJ1-2, reads GAGVSQSPSNKVTEKGKDVELRCDPISGHTALYWYRQSLGQGLEFLIYFQGNSAPDKSGLPSDRFSAERTGGSVSTLTIQRTQQEDSAVYLCASSPRGRRAQQSYTFGSGTRLTVV.

Turning to this clonotype: A much larger clonotype is one base distant, so this may be a read error. The chain couples TRBV28 to TRBJ1-5, with 10 bases aligning to TRBD1. The CDR3 sequence is 16 residues long. Germline assignment: CDR1 MDHEN and CDR2 SYDVKM. The CDR3: CASSPWTGGGNQPQPF. In DNA, the CDR3 is TGTGCCAGCAGTCCCTGGACAGGGGGGGGAAATCAGCCCCAGCCTTTT.